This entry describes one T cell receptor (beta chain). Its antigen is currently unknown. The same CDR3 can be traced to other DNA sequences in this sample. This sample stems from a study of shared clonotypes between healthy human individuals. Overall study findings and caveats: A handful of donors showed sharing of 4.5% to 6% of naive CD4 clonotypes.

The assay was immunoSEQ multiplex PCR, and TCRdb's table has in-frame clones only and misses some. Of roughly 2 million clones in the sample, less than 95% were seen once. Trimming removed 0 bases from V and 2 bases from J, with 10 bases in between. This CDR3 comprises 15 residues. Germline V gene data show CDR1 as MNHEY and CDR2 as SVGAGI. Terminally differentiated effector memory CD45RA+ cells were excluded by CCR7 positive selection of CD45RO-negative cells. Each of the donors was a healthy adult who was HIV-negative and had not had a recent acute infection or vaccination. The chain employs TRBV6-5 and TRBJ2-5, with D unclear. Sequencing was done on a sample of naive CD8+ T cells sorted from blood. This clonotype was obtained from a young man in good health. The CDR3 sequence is CASSYSGGAQETQYF. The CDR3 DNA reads TGTGCCAGCAGTTACTCAGGCGGAGCACAAGAGACCCAGTACTTC.